These T cell receptor beta chains were read from a single sample in a study of blood T cells in healthy people across ages. TCRdb independently ran MiXCR on the 5' RACE reads; one entry per CDR3 protein. The sample lists 700,000 to 1,000,000 distinct CDR3 sequences, approximately 44% occurring once. What was sequenced was blood. The receptor source for this set is a man aged 55 to 70 in good health. The CDR3 runs from the conserved cysteine through the conserved F or W. A D gene is named only where the DNA matches it firmly. The size field is filled for only some rows; it gives once, few, many or a size class.

CDR3 length	clone size	D gene	V gene	J gene	CDR3 protein	CDR3 DNA
16	few	TRBD2	TRBV5-1	TRBJ2-1	CASSLSAGGLSNEQFF	TGCGCCAGCAGCTTGTCGGCGGGGGGGCTGAGCAATGAGCAGTTCTTC
16	many	TRBD1	TRBV7-2	TRBJ2-4	CASSLDRGTAKNIQYF	TGTGCCAGCAGCTTAGACAGGGGCACGGCCAAAAACATTCAGTACTTC
15	few	TRBD2	TRBV5-1	TRBJ2-7	CASSDSSGGALEQYF	TGCGCCAGCAGCGACTCTAGCGGGGGGGCCCTCGAGCAGTACTTC
15	few	-	TRBV20-1	TRBJ1-5	CSARAEQGRNQPQHF	TGCAGTGCTAGAGCTGAGCAGGGCCGCAATCAGCCCCAGCATTTT
13	once	-	TRBV6-5	TRBJ2-1	CASSEGAYNEQFF	TGTGCCAGCAGTGAAGGAGCCTACAATGAGCAGTTCTTC
18	once	-	TRBV6-1	TRBJ1-5	CASSERGRVMYSNQPQHF	TGTGCCAGCAGTGAAAGGGGACGGGTTATGTATAGCAATCAGCCCCAGCATTTT
15	-	-	TRBV11-2	TRBJ1-5	CASSLQQGRNQPQHF	TGTGCCAGCAGCTTACAACAGGGACGCAATCAGCCCCAGCATTTT
12	-	-	TRBV15	TRBJ2-3	CATSRESDTQYF	TGTGCCACCAGCAGGGAGTCAGATACGCAGTATTTT
18	-	-	TRBV4-1	TRBJ2-1	CASSHHAGGTYSYNEQFF	TGCGCCAGCAGCCATCACGCCGGGGGCACTTACTCCTACAATGAGCAGTTCTTC
15	-	-	TRBV3-1	TRBJ1-5	CASSQGTSISQPQHF	TGTGCCAGCAGCCAAGGTACGTCCATCTCTCAGCCCCAGCATTTT